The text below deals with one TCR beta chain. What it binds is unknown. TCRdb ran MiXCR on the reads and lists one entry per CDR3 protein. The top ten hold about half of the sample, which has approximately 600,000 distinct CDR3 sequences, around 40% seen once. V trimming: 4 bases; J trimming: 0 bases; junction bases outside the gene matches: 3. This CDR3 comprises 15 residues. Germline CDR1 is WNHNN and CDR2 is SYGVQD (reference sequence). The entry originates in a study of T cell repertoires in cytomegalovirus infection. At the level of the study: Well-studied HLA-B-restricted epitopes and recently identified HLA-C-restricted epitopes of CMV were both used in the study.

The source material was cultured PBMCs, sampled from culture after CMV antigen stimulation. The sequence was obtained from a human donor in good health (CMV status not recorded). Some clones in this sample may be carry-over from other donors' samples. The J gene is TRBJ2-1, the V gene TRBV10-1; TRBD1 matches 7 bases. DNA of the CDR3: TGCGCCAGCAGTGGTACAGGGGTCTCCTACAATGAGCAGTTCTTC. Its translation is CASSGTGVSYNEQFF.